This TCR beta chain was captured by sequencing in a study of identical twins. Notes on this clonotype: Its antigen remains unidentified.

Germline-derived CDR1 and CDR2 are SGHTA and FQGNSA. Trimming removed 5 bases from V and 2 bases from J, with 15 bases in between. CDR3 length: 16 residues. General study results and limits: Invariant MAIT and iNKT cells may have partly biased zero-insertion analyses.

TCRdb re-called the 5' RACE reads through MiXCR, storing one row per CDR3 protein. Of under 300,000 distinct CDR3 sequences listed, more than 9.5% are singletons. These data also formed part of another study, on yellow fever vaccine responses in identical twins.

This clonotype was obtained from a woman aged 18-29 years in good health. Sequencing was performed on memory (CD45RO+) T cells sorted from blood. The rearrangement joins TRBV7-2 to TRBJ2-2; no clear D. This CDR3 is CASSARTGLNTGELFF. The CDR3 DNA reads TGTGCCAGCAGCGCACGGACGGGCCTAAACACCGGGGAGCTGTTTTTT. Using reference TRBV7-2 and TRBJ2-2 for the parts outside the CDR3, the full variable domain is GAGVSQSPSNKVTEKGKDVELRCDPISGHTALYWYRQSLGQGLEFLIYFQGNSAPDKSGLPSDRFSAERTGGSVSTLTIQRTQQEDSAVYLCASSARTGLNTGELFFGEGSRLTVL.